The clone carrying this T cell receptor beta chain occurred a few times. TCRdb reanalysed the RT-PCR reads using MiXCR and keeps one entry per CDR3 protein. The data show almost 700,000 distinct CDR3 sequences, approximately 15% seen once. The CDR3 loop spans 17 amino acids. V was clipped by 5 bases and J by 5 bases, with 21 bases between them. Germline CDR1 is LGHDT and CDR2 is YNNKEL (reference sequence). This sequence originates from a female donor in good health, serving as a healthy control. The source material was memory CD4+ T cells from blood. The chain combines TRBV3-1 with TRBJ2-2; tentatively, D is TRBD2 (5 bases). The CDR3 nucleotides read TGTGCCAGCAGCAAATCTTTGGCTCTCTCGGGAACCGGGGAGCTGTTTTTT. Translation gives CASSKSLALSGTGELFF.